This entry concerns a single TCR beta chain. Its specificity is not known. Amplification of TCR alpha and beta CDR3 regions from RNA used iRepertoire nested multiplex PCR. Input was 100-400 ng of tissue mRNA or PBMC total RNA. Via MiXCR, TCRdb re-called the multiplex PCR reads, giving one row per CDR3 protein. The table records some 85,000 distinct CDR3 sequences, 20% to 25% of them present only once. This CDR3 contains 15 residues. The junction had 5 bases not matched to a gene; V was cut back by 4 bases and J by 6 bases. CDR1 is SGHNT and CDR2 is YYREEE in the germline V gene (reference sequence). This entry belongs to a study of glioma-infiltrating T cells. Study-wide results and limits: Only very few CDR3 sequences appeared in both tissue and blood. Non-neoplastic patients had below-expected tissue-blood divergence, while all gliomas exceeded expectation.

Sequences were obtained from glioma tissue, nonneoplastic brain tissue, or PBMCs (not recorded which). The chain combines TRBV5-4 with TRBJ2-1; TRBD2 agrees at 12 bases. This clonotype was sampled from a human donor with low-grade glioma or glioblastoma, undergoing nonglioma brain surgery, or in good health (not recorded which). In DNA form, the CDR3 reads TGTGCCAGCAGCCCCGGGACTAGCGGGCGCAATGAGCAGTTCTTC. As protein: CASSPGTSGRNEQFF.